The source of this T cell receptor beta chain is a study of molecular identifiers for immune sequencing clone quantification. The wider study: For replicates, RNA isolated from approximately 22,000 or 94,000 naive CD8 cells was divided into five portions, of which four were sequenced.

This clonotype was counted between two and nine times. Methods described previously, with TCR primers listed, were used for bulk TCR libraries. TCRdb redid the calling of the PCR reads with MiXCR, one entry per CDR3 protein. The sample holds around 480,000 distinct CDR3 sequences; over 20% are singletons and the top ten take around 0.84%. The CDR3 runs to 14 residues. Germline loops: CDR1 MNHNS, CDR2 SASEGT. Germline trimming cut 3 bases from V and 8 bases from J; bases unmatched to any gene: 7. When naive CD8 T cells were sorted, they were gated as CD8+CD4-CCR7+CD45RA+. The source is a human donor in good health. Some libraries in this study had Jurkat cell RNA spiked in. Sequencing was carried out using naive CD8+ T cells from blood, with Jurkat cell RNA spiked in. The sample's subset: FACS-sorted CD8+CD4-CCR7+CD45RA+ naive T cells. The rearrangement links TRBV6-1 to TRBJ2-1; TRBD2 matches at 7 bases. CDR3 sequence (DNA): TGTGCCAGCAGTGATGGCCTAGCGGTGTATGAGCAGTTCTTC. Translating gives CASSDGLAVYEQFF.